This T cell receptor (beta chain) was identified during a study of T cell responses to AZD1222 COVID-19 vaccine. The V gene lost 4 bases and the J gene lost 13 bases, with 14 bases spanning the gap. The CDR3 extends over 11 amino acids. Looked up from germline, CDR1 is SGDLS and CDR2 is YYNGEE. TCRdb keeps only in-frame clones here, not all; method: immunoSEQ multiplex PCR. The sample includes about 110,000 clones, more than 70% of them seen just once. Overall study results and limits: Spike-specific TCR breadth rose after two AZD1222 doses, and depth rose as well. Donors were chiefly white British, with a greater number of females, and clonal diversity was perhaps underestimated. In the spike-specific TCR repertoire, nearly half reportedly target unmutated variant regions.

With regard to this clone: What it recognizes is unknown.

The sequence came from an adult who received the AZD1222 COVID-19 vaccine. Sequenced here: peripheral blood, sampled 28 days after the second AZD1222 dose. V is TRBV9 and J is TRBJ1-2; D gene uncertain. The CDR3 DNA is TGTGCCAGCAGCAAAGGAGGGCTGAGCACCTTC. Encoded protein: CASSKGGLSTF.